The 3 T cell receptor beta chains below were found in one sample sequenced in a study of OX40 agonist ivuxolimab in advanced cancers. The data were produced by immunoSEQ multiplex PCR, yet TCRdb's version contains in-frame clones alone and is incomplete. This table holds about 53,000 clones, roughly 84% found once. Sequenced here: CD4+ or CD8+ T cells sorted from blood, sampled in a trial of the OX40 agonist ivuxolimab. The receptors originated from an adult with an advanced solid tumor such as melanoma, head and neck, liver or kidney cancer.

This rearrangement joins TRBV7-9 to TRBJ2-7, with unresolved D. The CDR3 contains 13 residues. V dropped 7 bases and J dropped 9 bases, with 19 bases sitting between them. The germline CDR1 and CDR2 sequences are SEHNR and FQNEAQ (reference sequence). CDR3 DNA: TGTGCCAGCAACTCAGCCTCCTCCGGTGGGCAGTACTTC. Protein product: CASNSASSGGQYF.

CDR3 residues: CASSHPGVNQPQHF. The CDR3 DNA is TGTGCCAGCAGCCATCCAGGGGTAAATCAGCCCCAGCATTTT. This chain uses TRBV7-8 with TRBJ1-5; tentatively, D is TRBD1 (6 bases). The CDR3 has 14 residues. Germline V gene lookup returns CDR1 SGHVS and CDR2 FQNEAQ. Trimming removed 5 bases from V and 4 bases from J, with 12 bases in between.

This chain links TRBV9 with TRBJ1-2, with 12 bases identical to TRBD1. This CDR3 spans 15 amino acids. Trimming took 7 bases from V and 7 from J; bases not matched to a gene: 11. Looked up from germline, CDR1 is SGDLS and CDR2 is YYNGEE. The CDR3: CASSLGQGAFIGYTF. The CDR3 DNA sequence: TGTGCCAGCTCCCTGGGACAGGGGGCGTTTATTGGCTACACCTTC.